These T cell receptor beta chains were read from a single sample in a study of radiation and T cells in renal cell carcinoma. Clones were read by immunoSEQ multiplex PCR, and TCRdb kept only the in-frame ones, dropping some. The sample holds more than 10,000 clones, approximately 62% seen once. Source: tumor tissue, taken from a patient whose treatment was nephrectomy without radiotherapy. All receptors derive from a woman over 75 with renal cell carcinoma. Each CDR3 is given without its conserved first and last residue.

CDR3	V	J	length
ASSPRGRGRFGEQY	TRBV2	TRBJ2-7	14
ASRRQGGYT	TRBV19	TRBJ1-2	9
ASSSSGTSGVETQY	TRBV7-9	TRBJ2-5	14
ASSLFRVGQETQY	TRBV28	TRBJ2-5	13
SVVTGDIQY	TRBV29-1	TRBJ2-4	9
ASSQQEAKNIQY	TRBV4-1	TRBJ2-4	12
ASSLRQGFPTLH	TRBV5-1	TRBJ1-6	12
ASSRDGYGYT	TRBV16	TRBJ1-2	10
ASSDRTGDYGYT	TRBV6-5	TRBJ1-2	12
ASSESGRVGAKNIQY	TRBV6-1	TRBJ2-4	15
ASSQGNAEAF	TRBV18	TRBJ1-1	10
ASSESEFAQY	TRBV10-1	TRBJ2-3	10
SVETGSETQY	TRBV29-1	TRBJ2-5	10
ASSSGRGSAGYT	TRBV5-1	TRBJ1-2	12
ASSAASGYTEAF	TRBV7-2	TRBJ1-1	12
SVEVGAAGANVLT	TRBV29-1	TRBJ2-6	13
ASSLEGTETQY	TRBV7-2	TRBJ2-5	11
ASGQVLGNEKLF	TRBV19	TRBJ1-4	12
ASRLTSVIDGYT	TRBV6-5	TRBJ1-2	12
ASSQDRGTGANVLT	TRBV4-1	TRBJ2-6	14
ASSHGPWGVEETQY	TRBV5-1	TRBJ2-5	14
ASSRTGTGDEKLF	TRBV4-3	TRBJ1-4	13
ASSLTSDRYNEQF	TRBV28	TRBJ2-1	13
AISESTLFPPNEKLF	TRBV10-3	TRBJ1-4	15
ASQRGQGPLSSYEQY	TRBV7-9	TRBJ2-7	15
ATRWGETQY	TRBV7-2	TRBJ2-5	9
ASSLTYTLYT	TRBV5-8	TRBJ1-2	10
SVLPYNEQF	TRBV29-1	TRBJ2-1	9
ASSVGDIVYEQF	TRBV9	TRBJ2-1	12
ASSESGTPLNEQF	TRBV10-1	TRBJ2-1	13
ASSRDRSYYGYT	TRBV27	TRBJ1-2	12
ASSYGRGAPNEQY	TRBV7-9	TRBJ2-7	13
ASSRQTSVGDTQY	TRBV4-1	TRBJ2-3	13
ASSFTGSVTGELF	TRBV11-2	TRBJ2-2	13
ASSTGTDASTDTQY	TRBV11-3	TRBJ2-3	14
ASSRRVKAGTGELF	TRBV28	TRBJ2-2	14
ASSTTGGGQPQH	TRBV19	TRBJ1-5	12
ASSKAGTGNQPQH	TRBV5-6	TRBJ1-5	13
ASSPWTSGVNTGELF	TRBV9	TRBJ2-2	15
ASSLWARTGVGTGELF	TRBV27	TRBJ2-2	16
ASSSQETQY	TRBV5-1	TRBJ2-5	9
ASSLGQGTDTQY	TRBV7-7	TRBJ2-3	12
AISGGRTGELF	TRBV10-3	TRBJ2-2	11
ASSIEASGGYNEQF	TRBV19	TRBJ2-1	14
ASSGDRDRQPQH	TRBV19	TRBJ1-5	12
ASSFDGTRKPQH	TRBV7-2	TRBJ1-5	12
ASSQGAGGGEKLF	TRBV4-3	TRBJ1-4	13
ASSDRLVGYT	TRBV27	TRBJ1-2	10